Following are 21 T cell receptor beta chains from one sample sequenced in a study of blood T cell repertoires in COVID-19. Using immunoSEQ multiplex PCR, the repertoire was profiled, and TCRdb retains in-frame clones only, with some absent. The data show 200,000 to 250,000 clones, roughly 90% seen once. The specimen sequenced was peripheral blood. These receptor sequences come from a man between 25 and 39 years old who had recovered from COVID-19.

This clone appeared a single time. The rearrangement links TRBV18 to TRBJ1-5, with TRBD1 as a possible D gene (5 bases). V lost 0 bases to trimming and J lost 7 bases, with 13 bases between them. This CDR3 region has 15 residues. Germline CDR1 reads KGHSH; CDR2 reads LQKENI. The chain's CDR3 is CASSPPPGIGQPQHF. CDR3 in DNA: TGTGCCAGCTCACCACCGCCAGGGATAGGCCAGCCCCAGCATTTT.

The chain links TRBV5-4 to TRBJ1-6; D might be TRBD1 (5 bases). With 1 base removed from V and 7 bases from J, the gap between germline ends came to 9 bases. This CDR3 is 14 amino acids long. The germline gives CDR1 SGHNT, CDR2 YYREEE (reference sequence). The CDR3 reads CASSLTGPNSPLHF. Here the CDR3 DNA reads TGTGCCAGCAGCTTGACAGGCCCGAATTCACCCCTCCACTTT.

The rearrangement joins TRBV21-1 to TRBJ1-1. TRBV21-1 represents a pseudogene. This CDR3 comprises 19 residues. CDR3 nucleotide sequence: TGTGCCAGCAGCAAAGGGGGGGTTCAGGGCGCCCGAGGGAACACTGAAGCTTTCTTT. It is translated as CASSKGGVQGARGNTEAFF.

The CDR3 here is CASSLKSGGPNEQFF. The CDR3 DNA follows: TGTGCCAGCAGCTTGAAGTCGGGGGGGCCCAATGAGCAGTTCTTC. This chain uses TRBV7-2 with TRBJ2-1, with 8 nucleotides matching TRBD2. CDR3 length: 15 amino acids. The germline gives CDR1 SGHTA, CDR2 FQGNSA. V trimming: 3 bases; J trimming: 6 bases; junction bases outside the gene matches: 7.

The V and J genes are TRBV19 and TRBJ2-1; D possibly corresponds to TRBD2 (6 bases). CDR1 is LNHDA and CDR2 is SQIVND in the germline V gene (reference sequence). This CDR3 has 13 residues. Trimming removed 5 bases at V and 16 bases at J, with 21 bases between. CDR3: CASSLLVGLPFFF. For the CDR3, the DNA is TGTGCCAGTAGTCTTTTGGTGGGACTCCCATTTTTCTTC.

The rearrangement joins TRBV30 to TRBJ1-2, with D possibly being TRBD1 (6 bases). This CDR3 is built from 15 residues. The germline V and J ends were trimmed by 1 base and 8 bases, with 20 bases remaining between them. Germline V gene data show CDR1 as GTSNPN and CDR2 as SVGIG (reference sequence). CDR3 loop: CAWSDPRTASWGYTF. Here the CDR3 DNA reads TGTGCCTGGAGTGACCCCCGGACAGCTTCTTGGGGCTACACCTTC.

The J gene is TRBJ1-2, the V gene TRBV6-6; D uncertain. V was cut by 3 bases and J by 6 bases, with 8 bases left in between. There are 12 residues in the CDR3. Germline assignment: CDR1 MNHNY and CDR2 SVGAGI (reference sequence). The CDR3 reads CASSYTPDGYTF. The CDR3 DNA sequence: TGTGCCAGCAGTTATACTCCTGATGGCTACACCTTC.

J is TRBJ2-3 and V is TRBV21-1; TRBD2, as called in the table, went unchecked against the DNA. TRBV21-1 is given as a pseudogene. The CDR3 length is 16 residues. DNA for the CDR3: TGTGCCAGCAGCAGATCCAGCGGGGAGAGCACAGATACGCAGTATTTT. Residues: CASSRSSGESTDTQYF.

This clone was seen only a few times. The chain uses TRBV9 and TRBJ1-5, with D maybe TRBD1 (5 bases). The CDR3 loop spans 15 amino acids. Trimming cost V 5 bases and J 4 bases, with 16 bases left between them. CDR1 SGDLS and CDR2 YYNGEE come from the germline V gene. The CDR3 loop is CASSSLSGVNQPQHF. The CDR3 bases are TGTGCCAGCAGTTCTCTCTCGGGGGTGAATCAGCCCCAGCATTTT.

J is TRBJ1-1 and V is TRBV29-1; D unclear. V was cut by 7 bases and J by 4 bases, with 19 bases left in between. Per germline, CDR1 SQVTM and CDR2 ANQGSEA. The CDR3 sequence is 14 residues long. This CDR3 is CSATTQREGTEAFF. The DNA of the CDR3 is TGCAGCGCTACCACTCAGAGGGAGGGCACTGAAGCTTTCTTT.

This clone was recorded only once. Here the CDR3 reads CASSQGLGGGTDTQYF. The CDR3 nucleotides are TGTGCCAGCAGCCAAGGTTTAGGGGGGGGGACTGATACGCAGTATTTT. The chain is built from TRBV3-1 (or the pseudogene TRBV3-2) and TRBJ2-3, with D possibly matching TRBD2 (7 bases). Per germline, CDR1 LGHDT and CDR2 YNNKEL (reference sequence). The V and J ends lost 1 base and 6 bases respectively, with 17 bases between them. CDR3 length: 16 residues.

The gene calls are TRBV3-1 (or the pseudogene TRBV3-2) and TRBJ1-1; D is unclear. Germline CDR1 reads LGHDT; CDR2 reads YNNKEL (reference sequence). This CDR3 is 15 amino acids long. V was trimmed by 1 base and J by 4 bases, leaving 13 bases between them. The CDR3 is CASSQGKAGTTEAFF. CDR3 sequence (DNA): TGTGCCAGCAGCCAAGGAAAGGCGGGAACCACTGAAGCTTTCTTT.

The V gene is TRBV10-3, the J gene TRBJ1-1; D is undetermined. V lost 0 bases and J 7 bases, leaving 15 bases between the germline ends. CDR3 length: 15 residues. The germline CDR1 and CDR2 sequences are ENHRY and SYGVKD. CDR3 nucleotides: TGTGCCATCAGTGAGTCGACTCCGGTGGCCAGTGAAGCTTTCTTT. Its translation: CAISESTPVASEAFF.

The chain carries TRBV11-2 and TRBJ1-2; 11 bases match TRBD1. The CDR3 is 16 residues long. Germline CDR1 SGHAT, CDR2 FQNNGV. The ends lost 6 bases at V and 4 bases at J; junction bases unmatched: 10. CDR3 in amino acids: CASRKEGTGGIYGYTF. CDR3 bases: TGTGCCAGCAGAAAAGAGGGGACAGGGGGGATCTATGGCTACACCTTC. The full variable domain, its missing parts supplied by reference TRBV11-2 and TRBJ1-2, is EAGVAQSPRYKIIEKRQSVAFWCNPISGHATLYWYQQILGQGPKLLIQFQNNGVVDDSQLPKDRFSAERLKGVDSTLKIQPAKLEDSAVYLCASRKEGTGGIYGYTFGSGTRLTVV.

The CDR3 DNA reads TGTGCCTGGAGTCATGGGACAGGGGGCGCAGGCCTGACTTTC. The encoded protein is CAWSHGTGGAGLTF. This rearrangement joins TRBV30 to TRBJ2-6, with TRBD1 matching over 12 bases. The germline gives CDR1 GTSNPN, CDR2 SVGIG (reference sequence). The CDR3 is 14 amino acids. The V segment lost 2 bases and the J segment 15 bases; nucleotides outside the gene matches: 8.

This chain connects TRBV5-1 to TRBJ2-2; TRBD1 is a possible D gene (6 bases). The length of the CDR3 is 15 residues. Germline V gene sequence: CDR1 SGHRS, CDR2 YFSETQ. The V and J ends lost 0 bases and 7 bases respectively, with 13 bases between them. CDR3 DNA: TGCGCCAGCAGCTTGGAGACAGGACGCGGCGGGGAGCTGTTTTTT. This codes for CASSLETGRGGELFF. Full variable domain (rest looked up from reference TRBV5-1 and TRBJ2-2): KAGVTQTPRYLIKTRGQQVTLSCSPISGHRSVSWYQQTPGQGLQFLFEYFSETQRNKGNFPGRFSGRQFSNSRSEMNVSTLELGDSALYLCASSLETGRGGELFFGEGSRLTVL.

This clone was recorded only once. This chain uses TRBV11-2 with TRBJ1-2, with D hard to call. V lost 6 bases, J lost 4 bases, and 15 bases lay in between. CDR1 and CDR2 from the germline V gene are SGHAT and FQNNGV. The CDR3 is made up of 14 amino acids. The CDR3 DNA is TGTGCCAGCAGGGAAACGGGGAGGATCTATGGCTACACCTTC. This gives the protein CASRETGRIYGYTF.

The V gene is TRBV30, the J gene TRBJ2-2; 12 nucleotides agree with TRBD2. The CDR3 contains 15 residues. The V gene end was trimmed by 2 bases and the J gene end by 4 bases; junction bases not matched to a gene: 2. Germline CDR1 is GTSNPN and CDR2 is SVGIG (reference sequence). The CDR3 sequence: CAWSRTSGATGELFF. The CDR3 DNA reads as TGTGCCTGGAGTCGGACTAGCGGGGCCACCGGGGAGCTGTTTTTT. Full variable domain (missing parts from reference TRBV30 and TRBJ2-2): SQTIHQWPATLVQPVGSPLSLECTVEGTSNPNLYWYRQAAGRGLQLLFYSVGIGQISSEVPQNLSASRPQDRQFILSSKKLLLSDSGFYLCAWSRTSGATGELFFGEGSRLTVL.

This clone showed up just a few times. The rearrangement links TRBV5-1 to TRBJ1-2, with D unresolved. The CDR3 is 11 amino acids. V was pared by 7 bases and J by 8 bases, with 12 bases between. CDR1 is SGHRS and CDR2 is YFSETQ in the germline V gene. The CDR3 loop is CASREGRGYTF. The CDR3 DNA follows: TGCGCCAGCCGCGAGGGTCGGGGCTACACCTTC.

The gene calls are TRBV7-9 and TRBJ1-3; a possible D gene is TRBD1 (5 bases). CDR3 length: 16 residues. In germline, CDR1 is SEHNR, CDR2 FQNEAQ (reference sequence). V lost 5 bases to trimming and J lost 0 bases, with 14 bases between them. The CDR3 bases are TGTGCCAGCAGCCCCTATGACAGCTCCTCTGGAAACACCATATATTTT. Residues: CASSPYDSSSGNTIYF.

V is TRBV6-7 and J is TRBJ1-6; 9 bases align to TRBD1. TRBV6-7 qualifies as an ORF whose function is uncertain. CDR3 length equals 16 residues. V was pared by 5 bases and J by 6 bases, with 8 bases of the junction left unmatched. The CDR3 protein is CASSGWDRVGNSPLHF. The CDR3 DNA sequence: TGTGCCAGCAGTGGTTGGGACAGGGTGGGTAATTCACCCCTCCACTTT.